The clone carrying this T cell receptor (beta chain) has more than one count but fewer than ten. Unique molecular identifiers were built into the TCRbeta library. One entry per CDR3 protein, called by TCRdb with MiXCR from the PCR reads. The repertoire holds about 640,000 distinct CDR3 sequences, with approximately 15% as singletons. These data belong to a study of T-cell reconstitution after alpha-beta-depleted transplantation in children. Losses at the gene ends were 1 base for V and 8 bases for J; bases not matched to a gene: 8. The V gene's germline CDR1 is DFQATT and CDR2 SNEGSKA (reference sequence). The CDR3 loop spans 15 amino acids.

The chain links TRBV20-1 to TRBJ2-1; 10 nucleotides line up with TRBD2. The specimen was PBMCs from the stem cell graft donor, collected from the stem cell graft. This receptor was obtained from a human donor who donated a stem cell graft to a child with acute myeloid leukemia. The CDR3 DNA sequence: TGCAGTGCTAGAGGGGCTAGCGGGGGCCTCGATGAGCAGTTCTTC. Protein: CSARGASGGLDEQFF.